What follows are 13 T cell receptor beta chains derived from one specimen sequenced in a study of STAT5B mutations in CD4+ large granular lymphocyte leukemia. Method: immunoSEQ multiplex PCR; TCRdb's copy keeps in-frame clones and lacks some. Of several thousand clones in the sample, about 76% were seen once. Input material: PBMCs. Receptor source: a woman aged 70-85 years with CD4+ T-cell large granular lymphocyte leukemia.

Points on this clone: At one end the junction does not follow the germline gene, possibly because of a read error. The V call is TRBV7-7, the J call TRBJ2-5; D perhaps matches TRBD1 (6 bases). Germline V gene sequence: CDR1 SSHAT, CDR2 FNYEAQ (reference sequence). The CDR3 covers 15 residues. This chain's CDR3 is CASSPGHWSGETQYF. For the CDR3, the DNA is TGTGCTAGCAGCCCGGGACATTGGTCGGGAGAGACCCAGTACTTC.

The rearrangement joins TRBV19 to TRBJ1-4; D not resolved. The length of the CDR3 is 13 residues. Germline assignment: CDR1 LNHDA and CDR2 SQIVND (reference sequence). V shed 1 base and J shed 8 bases, with 8 bases lying between them. The CDR3 is CASSIGGQEKLFF. CDR3 sequence (DNA): TGTGCCAGTAGTATAGGGGGTCAAGAAAAACTGTTTTTT. Supplemented by reference TRBV19 and TRBJ1-4, the full variable domain reads DGGITQSPKYLFRKEGQNVTLSCEQNLNHDAMYWYRQDPGQGLRLIYYSQIVNDFQKGDIAEGYSVSREKKESFPLTVTSAQKNPTAFYLCASSIGGQEKLFFGSGTQLSVL.

The V gene is TRBV5-4, the J gene TRBJ1-2; D unclear. Germline lookup yields CDR1 SGHNT and CDR2 YYREEE (reference sequence). The CDR3 consists of 13 residues. V lost 2 bases and J lost 4, with 9 bases in between. CDR3: CASSFPGSYGYTF. The CDR3 DNA reads as TGTGCCAGCAGCTTTCCGGGGAGCTATGGCTACACCTTC. Filled out from reference TRBV5-4 and TRBJ1-2, the complete variable domain reads ETGVTQSPTHLIKTRGQQVTLRCSSQSGHNTVSWYQQALGQGPQFIFQYYREEENGRGNFPPRFSGLQFPNYSSELNVNALELDDSALYLCASSFPGSYGYTFGSGTRLTVV.

The V and J genes are TRBV28 and TRBJ1-1, with D possibly TRBD1 on 5 matching bases. V lost 4 bases to trimming and J lost 0 bases, with 12 bases between them. The CDR3 contains 15 residues. Germline V CDR1 and CDR2: MDHEN, SYDVKM. The CDR3 region is CASSSGGAVNTEAFF. The CDR3 DNA reads TGTGCCAGCAGTTCAGGTGGGGCCGTGAACACTGAAGCTTTCTTT.

The chain joins TRBV18 to TRBJ1-2; tentative D call: TRBD1 (5 bases). V dropped 2 bases and J dropped 1 base, with 11 bases sitting between them. From germline, CDR1 is KGHSH and CDR2 LQKENI. The CDR3 consists of 15 residues. CDR3 DNA sequence: TGTGCCAGCTCACCAAGGCAGGGAGATAACTATGGCTACACCTTC. This translates into CASSPRQGDNYGYTF.

V and J are TRBV7-3 and TRBJ1-1; D possibly corresponds to TRBD1 (5 bases). V shed 1 base and J shed 4 bases, with 10 bases lying between them. The CDR3 is 14 amino acids. Germline assignment: CDR1 SGHTA and CDR2 FQGTGA. This chain's CDR3 is CASSLKGGVTEAFF. CDR3 sequence (DNA): TGTGCCAGCAGCTTAAAGGGAGGGGTCACTGAAGCTTTCTTT.

This clone has a handful of counts. The V call is TRBV7-2, the J call TRBJ1-3; D is uncertain. Germline V CDR1 and CDR2: SGHTA, FQGNSA. Trimming took off 5 bases at V and 2 bases at J, with 13 bases between the two ends. This CDR3 has 15 amino acids. The CDR3 here is CASSTRGPTGNTIYF. CDR3 nucleotide sequence: TGTGCCAGCAGCACGAGAGGCCCAACTGGAAACACCATATATTTT.

This rearrangement joins TRBV6-1 to TRBJ2-7, with 12 bases fitting TRBD2. In germline, CDR1 is MNHNS, CDR2 SASEGT. The CDR3 consists of 14 residues. J gave up 0 bases and V 8 bases, and 2 bases lay outside the gene matches. Written as DNA, the CDR3 is TGTGCCAGCGGGACTAGCGGGCGCTCCTACGAGCAGTACTTC. Its translation: CASGTSGRSYEQYF.

J is TRBJ2-7 and V is TRBV4-1; 11 bases align to TRBD2. J was trimmed by 4 bases and V by 0 bases; bases with no gene match: 11. The CDR3 consists of 18 residues. Germline V CDR1 and CDR2: MGHRA, YSYEKL. CDR3 sequence (DNA): TGCGCCAGCAGCCAAGAAAGTAGGCTAGGGACTAGCGGTTACGAGCAGTACTTC. Translation: CASSQESRLGTSGYEQYF.

The genes are TRBV29-1 and TRBJ2-7; a possible D gene is TRBD2 (6 bases). The CDR3 totals 14 residues. The V end was cut by 4 bases, the J end by 5 bases, with 18 bases between. The germline V gene has CDR1 SQVTM and CDR2 ANQGSEA. The CDR3 DNA is TGCAGCGTTGTTGGCGGGCCGGGAGTTGACGAGCAGTACTTC. Translated, it gives CSVVGGPGVDEQYF.

The chain joins TRBV9 to TRBJ2-7; no definite D call. In germline, CDR1 is SGDLS, CDR2 YYNGEE. CDR3 size: 14 residues. Trimming left V 2 bases short and J 0 bases short, with 9 bases between. This CDR3 reads CASSVRANSYEQYF. CDR3 sequence (DNA): TGTGCCAGCAGCGTCCGGGCGAACTCCTACGAGCAGTACTTC.

The chain links TRBV6-5 to TRBJ2-7; 13 nucleotides match TRBD2. The V gene end was trimmed by 7 bases and the J gene end by 3 bases; junction bases not matched to a gene: 3. Per the germline V gene, CDR1 is MNHEY and CDR2 is SVGAGI. The CDR3 runs to 14 residues. The CDR3 region has the DNA TGTGCCAGCACTAGACTAGCGGGAGGCTACGAGCAGTACTTC. Translation: CASTRLAGGYEQYF.

The rearrangement uses TRBV28 and TRBJ1-1; D is possibly TRBD1 (5 bases). The CDR3 contains 13 residues. Germline-derived CDR1 and CDR2 are MDHEN and SYDVKM. The CDR3 DNA is TGTGCTACCCGAACCCCGGCAGGGCATGAAGCTTTCTTT. As protein: CATRTPAGHEAFF.